This T cell receptor beta chain was recorded in a study of metastatic and nonmetastatic thyroid tumors. This clone was seen ten or more times. Ahead of thyroid surgery, no patient had received treatment of any kind. The V end lost 6 bases, the J end lost 1 base, and 24 bases lay between the germline ends. The germline V gene has CDR1 DFQATT and CDR2 SNEGSKA (reference sequence). The CDR3 runs to 17 residues. MiXCR was used by TCRdb to re-call the PCR reads. This sample yields about 13,000 clones, of which around a quarter are seen a single time; roughly 3.9% belongs to the top ten. Sequencing input: blood. This sequence joins TRBV20-1 and TRBJ1-1, with D possibly TRBD1 on 5 matching bases. The clonotype originates from a female donor with papillary thyroid cancer or a benign thyroid nodule (not recorded which). Some clones in this sample may be carry-over from other donors' samples. For the CDR3, the DNA is TGCAGTGCCCTCATGGGCAGGGAGGGTTTGTGGAACACTGAAGCTTTCTTT. Protein: CSALMGREGLWNTEAFF.